Listed here are 15 T cell receptor beta chains from one sample, sequenced in a study of response to subunit inactivated influenza vaccine. TCRdb redid the calling of the RT-PCR reads with MiXCR, one entry per CDR3 protein. This table holds more than 550,000 distinct CDR3 sequences, over 9% found once. The same specimen was also included in a second study, on T cells expressing NK-cell markers. From that second work: The authors generated TCR beta cDNA through 5'RACE template switching with UMIs.

The sample in question was PBMCs from blood, obtained on the day of vaccination. The receptors here all came from a man aged 45-60 years who received an inactivated influenza vaccine.

CDR3 amino acids: CASSFFGSPYEQYF. The CDR3, as DNA: TGTGCCAGCAGTTTTTTCGGGAGCCCATACGAGCAGTACTTC. The chain combines TRBV27 with TRBJ2-7; TRBD2 might be the D (6 bases). Germline V lookup: CDR1 MNHEY, CDR2 SMNVEV (reference sequence). This CDR3 has 14 residues. V lost 3 bases, J lost 4 bases, and 13 bases lay in between.

This clonotype was detected only a few times. This chain connects TRBV20-1 to TRBJ2-1; TRBD2 matches 9 bases. CDR1 DFQATT and CDR2 SNEGSKA come from the germline V gene (reference sequence). The V segment lost 2 bases and the J segment 7 bases; nucleotides outside the gene matches: 6. The length of the CDR3 is 14 residues. The CDR3 here is CSARYASGKNEQFF. The CDR3 DNA reads TGCAGTGCTAGATATGCTAGCGGGAAGAATGAGCAGTTCTTC.

This clonotype was seen a handful of times. This chain uses TRBV5-1 with TRBJ2-1; D could derive from TRBD1 or TRBD2 (5 bases each). In germline, CDR1 is SGHRS, CDR2 YFSETQ. The CDR3 sequence is 16 residues long. V lost 0 bases, J lost 2 bases, and 12 bases lay in between. The CDR3 DNA follows: TGCGCCAGCAGCTTGGAAACGGGGCCCCCCTACAATGAGCAGTTCTTC. Its translation: CASSLETGPPYNEQFF.

V and J are TRBV2 and TRBJ2-2, with D maybe TRBD2 (6 bases). CDR1 and CDR2 (germline): SNHLY, FYNNEI. The CDR3 spans 15 residues. V lost 3 bases and J lost 6, with 14 bases in between. CDR3 in amino acids: CASSERGLVAGELFF. The CDR3 DNA is TGTGCCAGCAGTGAGCGGGGATTGGTCGCCGGGGAGCTGTTTTTT. The full variable domain, its missing parts supplied by reference TRBV2 and TRBJ2-2, is EPEVTQTPSHQVTQMGQEVILRCVPISNHLYFYWYRQILGQKVEFLVSFYNNEISEKSEIFDDQFSVERPDGSNFTLKIRSTKLEDSAMYFCASSERGLVAGELFFGEGSRLTVL.

The rearrangement joins TRBV10-2 to TRBJ2-1; D is possibly TRBD2 (5 bases). V lost 8 bases and J lost 0, with 14 bases in between. Per the germline V gene, CDR1 is WSHSY and CDR2 is SAAADI. The CDR3 runs 15 residues. The DNA for the CDR3 is TGCGCCAGCGCTTGGACTGTCAGCTCCTACAATGAGCAGTTCTTC. Translating it yields CASAWTVSSYNEQFF.

V gene TRBV29-1 combines with J gene TRBJ2-5; 8 bases line up with TRBD2. The V gene end was trimmed by 4 bases and the J gene end by 4 bases; junction bases not matched to a gene: 8. This CDR3 has 14 residues. In germline, CDR1 is SQVTM, CDR2 ANQGSEA. The CDR3 DNA sequence: TGCAGCGTTGCAGGCGGGAGGTGGGGAGAGACCCAGTACTTC. This encodes CSVAGGRWGETQYF.

Only a few counts were recorded for this clonotype. The chain employs TRBV24-1 and TRBJ2-2; TRBD1 matches at 10 bases. The CDR3 consists of 16 residues. Unmatched junction bases numbered 5, after V lost 4 bases and J lost 4 bases. Germline CDR1 KGHDR, CDR2 SFDVKD. The CDR3 region has the DNA TGTGCCACCAGTGAACCGGGACAGGGGAGCACCGGGGAGCTGTTTTTT. This translates into CATSEPGQGSTGELFF.

This clonotype was counted between two and nine times. V usage is TRBV15 and J usage is TRBJ1-3; the D is unclear. Trimming took 3 bases from V and 0 from J, leaving 12 bases between them. The CDR3 spans 16 residues. The germline CDR1 and CDR2 sequences are LNHNV and YYDKDF (reference sequence). CDR3 loop: CATSSYRARSGNTIYF. CDR3 DNA sequence: TGTGCCACCAGCAGTTATCGGGCCCGCTCTGGAAACACCATATATTTT. Using reference TRBV15 and TRBJ1-3 for the parts outside the CDR3, the full variable domain is DAMVIQNPRYQVTQFGKPVTLSCSQTLNHNVMYWYQQKSSQAPKLLFHYYDKDFNNEADTPDNFQSRRPNTSFCFLDIRSPGLGDTAMYLCATSSYRARSGNTIYFGEGSWLTVV.

This clonotype showed up just a few times. The genes are TRBV12-3 or TRBV12-4 and TRBJ1-4; D remains ambiguous. The CDR3 covers 15 residues. The V and J ends lost 5 bases and 7 bases respectively, with 17 bases between them. The CDR3 loop is CASSPRAIGSEKLFF. The DNA for the CDR3 is TGTGCCAGCAGTCCCCGCGCGATTGGAAGTGAAAAACTGTTTTTT.

This clonotype has just a few counts. The CDR3 is CASSDGSSDNEQFF. CDR3 coding DNA: TGTGCCAGCAGCGATGGATCCTCAGACAATGAGCAGTTCTTC. The chain carries TRBV9 and TRBJ2-1; D not certain. Germline CDR1 is SGDLS and CDR2 is YYNGEE. Trimming pared 3 bases from V and 5 bases from J, leaving 12 bases between. CDR3 length: 14 amino acids.

This rearrangement joins TRBV11-2 to TRBJ2-5; 15 bases map to TRBD2. The trim removed 5 bases at V and 2 bases at J, leaving 15 bases unmatched. The germline gives CDR1 SGHAT, CDR2 FQNNGV. This CDR3 comprises 20 residues. The CDR3 sequence: CASSPDVLGLAGGQQETQYF. The CDR3 region has the DNA TGTGCCAGCAGCCCAGATGTCCTCGGACTAGCGGGAGGGCAGCAAGAGACCCAGTACTTC.

The J gene is TRBJ2-3, the V gene TRBV29-1; 8 bases align to TRBD1. There are 13 residues in the CDR3. Trimming removed 4 bases from V and 6 bases from J; junction bases left unmatched: 6. The germline CDR1 and CDR2 sequences are SQVTM and ANQGSEA. The CDR3 DNA follows: TGCAGCGTTGGGCAGGGGGCGCCGGATACGCAGTATTTT. Amino acids: CSVGQGAPDTQYF.

This sequence joins TRBV7-9 and TRBJ1-5; TRBD1 aligns across 7 bases. CDR1 is SEHNR, CDR2 FQNEAQ, per germline (reference sequence). The CDR3 sequence is 16 residues long. V was pared by 3 bases and J by 6 bases, with 11 bases of the junction left unmatched. Here the CDR3 reads CASSFGDRELSQPQHF. The CDR3 DNA is TGTGCCAGCAGCTTCGGTGACAGGGAATTATCTCAGCCCCAGCATTTT.

This clonotype came up a few times. V is TRBV4-3 and J is TRBJ1-4; 8 bases agree with TRBD1. This CDR3 contains 17 residues. Germline values: CDR1 LGHNA, CDR2 YSLEER. The V and J ends lost 1 base and 7 bases, in that order; junction bases with no gene match: 11. DNA for the CDR3: TGCGCCAGCAGCCAAGGGACAGGGAGAGGTTTTGGTGAAAAACTGTTTTTT. It codes for CASSQGTGRGFGEKLFF.

This clonotype occurred many times. This chain uses TRBV7-9 with TRBJ1-4; 7 bases line up with TRBD1. CDR1 and CDR2 from the germline V gene are SEHNR and FQNEAQ (reference sequence). The CDR3 totals 14 residues. V dropped 5 bases and J dropped 7; count of bases not matched to a gene: 7. The CDR3 bases are TGTGCCAGCAGCCCACGACAGGGATTTGAAAAACTGTTTTTT. It yields the protein CASSPRQGFEKLFF.